These 13 T cell receptor beta chains originate from one sample sequenced in a study of beta chain features in type 1 diabetes. All of the isolated RNA was reverse transcribed, so expressed TCRB transcripts were sequenced. Clones were read by immunoSEQ multiplex PCR, and TCRdb kept only the in-frame ones, dropping some. The sample consists of under 450,000 clones, more than 11% of them appearing once. Sequencing was carried out using naive CD4+ T cells from blood. The receptors derive from a man aged 25-45 years in good health.

The V gene is TRBV19, the J gene TRBJ1-1, with D unclear. Per the germline V gene, CDR1 is LNHDA and CDR2 is SQIVND (reference sequence). The CDR3 totals 12 residues. V lost 6 bases and J 0 bases, leaving 5 bases between the germline ends. The CDR3 nucleotides read TGTGCCAGTAGCAACATGAACACTGAAGCTTTCTTT. Translated, it gives CASSNMNTEAFF.

The V gene is TRBV6-1, the J gene TRBJ2-3, with D maybe TRBD2 (6 bases). Germline V lookup: CDR1 MNHNS, CDR2 SASEGT. This CDR3 has 13 amino acids. V lost 5 bases and J 4 bases, leaving 10 bases between the germline ends. Here the CDR3 reads CASSRDLADTQYF. The CDR3 nucleotides read TGTGCCAGCAGTAGGGACTTAGCAGATACGCAGTATTTT.

The CDR3 spells CASSEMGRSGNTIYF. In DNA form, the CDR3 reads TGTGCCAGCAGTGAAATGGGCCGCTCTGGAAACACCATATATTTT. The rearrangement links TRBV2 to TRBJ1-3, with D uncertain. Germline V gene data show CDR1 as SNHLY and CDR2 as FYNNEI. Between the trimmed V and J ends, which lost 2 bases and 0 bases, there was a span of 8 bases. The CDR3 runs 15 residues.

This clone was found a few times. This rearrangement joins TRBV30 to TRBJ1-3; a weak D match, TRBD1 (6 bases). V lost 5 bases and J lost 8, with 16 bases in between. The CDR3 totals 13 residues. CDR1 and CDR2 from the germline V gene are GTSNPN and SVGIG (reference sequence). DNA of the CDR3: TGTGCCTGGGGTAGGACAGCACCGGACACCATATATTTT. It codes for CAWGRTAPDTIYF.

The rearrangement uses TRBV7-2 and TRBJ2-3; D possibly corresponds to TRBD2 (6 bases). The CDR3 extends over 13 amino acids. Germline lookup yields CDR1 SGHTA and CDR2 FQGNSA. The V gene lost 8 bases and the J gene lost 0 bases, with 9 bases spanning the gap. As DNA, the CDR3 is TGTGCCAGCTTACGGGGGAGCACAGATACGCAGTATTTT. Amino acid sequence: CASLRGSTDTQYF. Combining the CDR3 with reference TRBV7-2 and TRBJ2-3 gives the whole variable domain GAGVSQSPSNKVTEKGKDVELRCDPISGHTALYWYRQSLGQGLEFLIYFQGNSAPDKSGLPSDRFSAERTGGSVSTLTIQRTQQEDSAVYLCASLRGSTDTQYFGPGTRLTVL.

The chain couples TRBV7-9 to TRBJ2-7, with a weak D call TRBD1 (5 bases). Trimming stripped 0 bases from V and 2 bases from J, with 11 bases between. The length of the CDR3 is 15 residues. Germline V gene sequence: CDR1 SEHNR, CDR2 FQNEAQ (reference sequence). For the CDR3, the DNA is TGTGCCAGCAGCTTAGCGATCGCCAGGGCCTACGAGCAGTACGTC. It specifies CASSLAIARAYEQYV.

CDR3 residues: CASSLRPSRTDTQYF. DNA for the CDR3: TGTGCCAGCAGCCTTCGACCGAGCCGCACAGATACGCAGTATTTT. J is TRBJ2-3 and V is TRBV5-6; no clear D gene. This CDR3 is 15 amino acids long. Germline V gives CDR1 SGHDT, CDR2 YYEEEE. Trimming took off 4 bases at V and 1 base at J, with 13 bases between the two ends.

This chain connects TRBV7-2 to TRBJ2-2; D is uncertain. Germline CDR1 and CDR2: SGHTA and FQGNSA. The CDR3 is 14 residues long. V lost 5 bases and J 4 bases, leaving 11 bases between the germline ends. The CDR3 coding sequence is TGTGCCAGCAGCGAGAGTTCGGGCACCGGGGAGCTGTTTTTT. Its protein is CASSESSGTGELFF.

This clone has only a few counts. The V call is TRBV18, the J call TRBJ2-7; D possibly corresponds to TRBD2 (5 bases). The germline gives CDR1 KGHSH, CDR2 LQKENI. The CDR3 has 14 residues. V was pared by 2 bases and J by 4 bases, with 12 bases between. The CDR3 DNA sequence: TGTGCCAGCTCACCAACGGAGCGGTTGTACGAGCAGTACGTC. Amino acid sequence: CASSPTERLYEQYV.

V and J are TRBV29-1 and TRBJ1-2, with 8 nucleotides matching TRBD1. With V trimmed by 7 bases and J by 4 bases, 8 bases remained unmatched. This CDR3 is built from 13 residues. Germline loops: CDR1 SQVTM, CDR2 ANQGSEA. CDR3 coding DNA: TGCAGCGCTGGGACAGGCTATTCCTATGGCTACACCTTC. Translating it yields CSAGTGYSYGYTF.

The V call is TRBV6-1, the J call TRBJ2-5; 7 bases agree with TRBD1. This CDR3 region has 14 residues. Germline V gives CDR1 MNHNS, CDR2 SASEGT. V dropped 4 bases and J dropped 5; count of bases not matched to a gene: 7. The CDR3 DNA is TGTGCCAGCAGTGCCAGGGACAGAATGGAGACCCAGTACTTC. It yields the protein CASSARDRMETQYF.

A few counts support this clone. This chain uses TRBV7-2 with TRBJ2-7, with 11 bases lining up with TRBD2. The V gene end was trimmed by 1 base and the J gene end by 4 bases; junction bases not matched to a gene: 6. This CDR3 contains 16 residues. CDR1 is SGHTA and CDR2 is FQGNSA in the germline V gene. The CDR3 nucleotides are TGTGCCAGCAGCTTAGAAGGGACTAGCGGACCGTACGAGCAGTACGTC. The encoded protein is CASSLEGTSGPYEQYV.

This clone appeared a few times. The chain couples TRBV29-1 to TRBJ1-1, with 8 bases matching TRBD1. J was trimmed by 5 bases and V by 3 bases; bases with no gene match: 5. Germline V gene lookup returns CDR1 SQVTM and CDR2 ANQGSEA. This CDR3 has 13 residues. CDR3 protein: CSVDDRGGTEAFF. CDR3 in DNA: TGCAGCGTTGACGACAGGGGAGGGACTGAAGCTTTCTTT.